The entry below describes one T cell receptor beta chain. What it recognizes is unknown. This entry belongs to a study of Ad26.COV2.S vaccination and SARS-CoV-2 variants. The germline V and J ends were trimmed by 2 bases and 1 base, with 12 bases remaining between them. Germline assignment: CDR1 SGHDT and CDR2 YYEEEE. CDR3 length: 16 amino acids. The repertoire was sequenced with immunoSEQ multiplex PCR; TCRdb's copy has only in-frame clones and lacks some. The repertoire holds around 400,000 clones, with approximately 90% as singletons. The study, taken as a whole, reports: It is possible that the TCR breadth and depth analyses underestimated the total T cell responses.

The treatment here: 15 to 20 received Ad26.COV2.S at low or high dose, single or two shots; about five received placebo; per-sample allocation not given. Repertoires come from day 63 after the first vaccine or placebo injection. This receptor was obtained from a person between 18 and 59 years old who received the Ad26.COV2.S COVID-19 vaccine or a placebo. The source was peripheral blood, collected in a trial of Ad26.COV2.S vaccine versus placebo. The gene calls are TRBV5-6 and TRBJ2-2; D perhaps matches TRBD2 (5 bases). The CDR3 here is CASSFLAARNTGELFF. CDR3 nucleotide sequence: TGTGCCAGCAGCTTTCTAGCAGCCAGGAACACCGGGGAGCTGTTTTTT.